These 17 T cell receptor beta chains were all obtained from the same sample, sequenced in a study of blood T cell repertoires in COVID-19. Clones were read by immunoSEQ multiplex PCR, and TCRdb kept only the in-frame ones, dropping some. The sample lists over 90,000 clones, 75% to 90% occurring once. The sequenced sample consisted of peripheral blood. The receptors derive from a human donor in a cohort sampled during active or convalescent COVID-19.

The chain carries TRBV5-1 and TRBJ1-1; D is perhaps TRBD1 (5 bases). Germline loops: CDR1 SGHRS, CDR2 YFSETQ. The CDR3 is made up of 14 amino acids. V lost 1 base and J 1 base, leaving 8 bases between the germline ends. The CDR3 protein is CASSLTGTNTEAFF. The CDR3 DNA reads TGCGCCAGCAGCTTGACAGGCACGAACACTGAAGCTTTCTTT.

The chain combines TRBV14 with TRBJ2-7, with D possibly matching TRBD1 (5 bases). Trimming pared 1 base from V and 3 bases from J, leaving 13 bases between. This CDR3 spans 15 amino acids. CDR1 SGHDN and CDR2 FVKESK come from the germline V gene. This chain's CDR3 is CASSQVGAGFYEQYF. The DNA of the CDR3 is TGTGCCAGCAGCCAAGTTGGGGCAGGGTTCTACGAGCAGTACTTC.

The J gene is TRBJ1-6, the V gene TRBV14; 7 nucleotides agree with TRBD1. J gave up 3 bases and V 0 bases, and 11 bases lay outside the gene matches. The CDR3 is 19 amino acids. Germline V gene data show CDR1 as SGHDN and CDR2 as FVKESK. The CDR3 coding sequence is TGTGCCAGCAGCCAAGATCTCTGGGTGGCAGGGGGCTATAATTCACCCCTCCACTTT. This translates into CASSQDLWVAGGYNSPLHF.

The chain combines TRBV7-9 with TRBJ1-4, with D unclear. The V end was cut by 4 bases, the J end by 7 bases, with 16 bases between. Germline V CDR1 and CDR2: SEHNR, FQNEAQ (reference sequence). This CDR3 contains 15 residues. The DNA for the CDR3 is TGTGCCAGCAGCTCCGAACGGGGAGAGGGTGAAAAACTGTTTTTT. Protein: CASSSERGEGEKLFF.

This clone was counted a single time. The CDR3 nucleotides are TGTGCTAGTGGTTTGGTAGTACAGGAACCAGATACGCAGTATTTT. It encodes CASGLVVQEPDTQYF. The V call is TRBV12-5, the J call TRBJ2-3, with a tentative D call TRBD1 (5 bases). This CDR3 has 15 residues. Germline assignment: CDR1 LGHNT and CDR2 FRNRAP. With 0 bases removed from V and 4 bases from J, the gap between germline ends came to 11 bases. The full variable domain, rest sourced from reference TRBV12-5 and TRBJ2-3, is DARVTQTPRHKVTEMGQEVTMRCQPILGHNTVFWYRQTMMQGLELLAYFRNRAPLDDSGMPKDRFSAEMPDATLATLKIQPSEPRDSAVYFCASGLVVQEPDTQYFGPGTRLTVL.

The gene calls are TRBV21-1 and TRBJ2-2; TRBD1, the table's D call, was not compared with the DNA. TRBV21-1 corresponds to a pseudogene. There are 15 residues in the CDR3. CDR3 loop: CASSKVRQLYGELFF. The CDR3, as DNA: TGTGCCAGCAGCAAAGTAAGACAGCTATACGGGGAGCTGTTTTTT.

This rearrangement joins TRBV19 to TRBJ2-1; unclear D gene. Trimming took 3 bases from V and 0 from J, leaving 9 bases between them. CDR1 LNHDA and CDR2 SQIVND come from the germline V gene (reference sequence). This CDR3 spans 15 amino acids. CDR3 sequence reads: CASSIVRFSYNEQFF. The CDR3 DNA is TGTGCCAGTAGTATTGTCAGATTCTCCTACAATGAGCAGTTCTTC.

The chain combines TRBV18 with TRBJ2-1, with D tentatively TRBD1 (6 bases). Trimming left V 1 base short and J 4 bases short, with 11 bases between. The germline CDR1 and CDR2 sequences are KGHSH and LQKENI. The CDR3 is 15 residues long. The CDR3: CASSPQTGGYNEQFF. The DNA of the CDR3 is TGTGCCAGCTCACCACAGACAGGAGGATACAATGAGCAGTTCTTC.

The V call is TRBV5-1, the J call TRBJ1-1; D gene ambiguous. The germline V and J ends were trimmed by 0 bases and 3 bases, with 12 bases remaining between them. Germline assignment: CDR1 SGHRS and CDR2 YFSETQ. This CDR3 region has 15 residues. CDR3 region: CASSLDESRDTEAFF. CDR3 DNA: TGCGCCAGCAGCTTGGATGAAAGTCGGGACACTGAAGCTTTCTTT. Drawing the rest from reference TRBV5-1 and TRBJ1-1, the complete variable domain is KAGVTQTPRYLIKTRGQQVTLSCSPISGHRSVSWYQQTPGQGLQFLFEYFSETQRNKGNFPGRFSGRQFSNSRSEMNVSTLELGDSALYLCASSLDESRDTEAFFGQGTRLTVV.

The count of this clone is one. This sequence joins TRBV7-6 and TRBJ2-3; perhaps TRBD2 as D (6 bases). Germline CDR1 and CDR2: SGHVS and FNYEAQ. V was cut by 3 bases and J by 4 bases, with 14 bases left in between. This CDR3 is 15 amino acids long. The CDR3 region is CASSFAGPEADTQYF. In DNA form, the CDR3 reads TGTGCCAGCAGCTTTGCGGGGCCCGAGGCAGATACGCAGTATTTT.

This clone is a singleton in its sample. The gene calls are TRBV18 and TRBJ1-6; D might be TRBD1 (5 bases). The germline V and J ends were trimmed by 4 bases and 7 bases, with 11 bases remaining between them. Germline V gives CDR1 KGHSH, CDR2 LQKENI. There are 14 residues in the CDR3. The CDR3, as DNA: TGTGCCAGCTCACAGGACACTTTAAATTCACCCCTCCACTTT. As protein: CASSQDTLNSPLHF.

This chain connects TRBV7-9 to TRBJ2-2, with TRBD1 identical over 11 bases. V dropped 1 base and J dropped 6; count of bases not matched to a gene: 10. From germline, CDR1 is SEHNR and CDR2 FQNEAQ (reference sequence). The CDR3 runs 18 residues. The chain's CDR3 is CASSLEDRGPSSAGELFF. The CDR3 region has the DNA TGTGCCAGCAGCTTAGAGGACAGGGGGCCCTCCTCCGCCGGGGAGCTGTTTTTT.

A note on this clone: Other DNA variants within this sample encode the same CDR3. The rearrangement uses TRBV5-1 and TRBJ2-3; TRBD1 aligns across 9 bases. V gave up 0 bases and J gave up 3 bases; unmatched junction bases: 2. CDR1 SGHRS and CDR2 YFSETQ come from the germline V gene. The CDR3 covers 15 residues. The CDR3 here is CASSLVGQGTDTQYF. Written as DNA, the CDR3 is TGCGCCAGCAGCTTGGTGGGACAGGGTACAGATACGCAGTATTTT.

This clone has only one observation. The chain combines TRBV6-5 with TRBJ1-5; 8 positions agree with TRBD1. CDR3 length: 14 amino acids. Unmatched junction bases numbered 7, after V lost 5 bases and J lost 7 bases. The germline gives CDR1 MNHEY, CDR2 SVGAGI. The CDR3 reads CASSLRGPRQPQHF. For the CDR3, the DNA is TGTGCCAGCAGTCTCAGGGGGCCGAGACAGCCCCAGCATTTT.

CDR3 DNA: TGCAGTGCTAGTGTTCGCTTCGGACTTATGGAGACCCAGTACTTC. Encoded protein: CSASVRFGLMETQYF. V usage is TRBV20-1 and J usage is TRBJ2-5; D is possibly TRBD2 (5 bases). Trimming left V 3 bases short and J 5 bases short, with 19 bases between. The length of the CDR3 is 15 residues. The germline CDR1 and CDR2 sequences are DFQATT and SNEGSKA (reference sequence).

This clone came up a few times. The rearrangement joins TRBV2 to TRBJ1-2, with D possibly matching TRBD1 (5 bases). Per the germline V gene, CDR1 is SNHLY and CDR2 is FYNNEI. The CDR3 runs 15 residues. V gave up 5 bases and J gave up 8 bases, with 21 bases separating them. The CDR3 bases are TGTGCCAGCAGTCCCCGGGAGTCTCACCCAGGGGGCTACACCTTC. Protein sequence: CASSPRESHPGGYTF.

V usage is TRBV9 and J usage is TRBJ2-7; D is unresolved. Per the germline V gene, CDR1 is SGDLS and CDR2 is YYNGEE. The CDR3 covers 15 residues. Trimming cost V 0 bases and J 3 bases, with 13 bases left between them. CDR3 sequence reads: CASSVEPRHIYEQYF. CDR3 sequence (DNA): TGTGCCAGCAGCGTAGAACCCAGACATATCTACGAGCAGTACTTC.